This passage covers 17 T cell receptor beta chains from one sample sequenced in a study of cytomegalovirus exposure and HLA in healthy donors. Use of 60 Vbeta and 13 Jbeta primers characterized the PCR. The repertoire was sequenced with immunoSEQ multiplex PCR; TCRdb's copy has only in-frame clones and lacks some. The sample consists of under 200,000 clones, roughly four fifths of them appearing once. Sequencing was performed on PBMCs. All receptors come from a woman between 25 and 40 years old in good health and CMV-seropositive.

This clone was picked up one time. V is TRBV6-1 and J is TRBJ2-1, with D unclear. This CDR3 has 14 amino acids. The germline V gene has CDR1 MNHNS and CDR2 SASEGT. The germline V and J ends were trimmed by 2 bases and 5 bases, with 10 bases remaining between them. The CDR3 DNA reads TGTGCCAGCAGTGAATGGAGAATTAACAATGAGCAGTTCTTC. It yields the protein CASSEWRINNEQFF.

The CDR3: CASSARGGVSEKLFF. The CDR3 nucleotides are TGTGCCAGCAGCGCCCGGGGAGGGGTTAGTGAAAAACTGTTTTTT. The V and J genes are TRBV9 and TRBJ1-4, with D possibly matching TRBD1 (5 bases). CDR3 size: 15 residues. V lost 3 bases and J 7 bases, leaving 16 bases between the germline ends. From germline, CDR1 is SGDLS and CDR2 YYNGEE.

The V call is TRBV6-5, the J call TRBJ1-2; D is uncertain. Germline assignment: CDR1 MNHEY and CDR2 SVGAGI. This CDR3 comprises 15 residues. Trimming took 6 bases from V and 2 from J, leaving 16 bases between them. The CDR3 sequence is CASSPDLGLNYGYTF. The CDR3 region has the DNA TGTGCCAGCAGCCCCGACCTTGGGCTGAACTATGGCTACACCTTC.

V is TRBV18 and J is TRBJ2-1; D perhaps matches TRBD2 (6 bases). The CDR3 is 15 residues long. Trimming removed 3 bases from V and 2 bases from J, with 11 bases in between. The germline V gene encodes CDR1 KGHSH and CDR2 LQKENI. The CDR3 DNA reads TGTGCCAGCTCACCGTGGCGGGACGCCTACAATGAGCAGTTCTTC. Residues: CASSPWRDAYNEQFF.

This chain uses TRBV28 with TRBJ2-7, with TRBD1 identical over 9 bases. CDR3 length: 15 residues. CDR1 is MDHEN and CDR2 is SYDVKM in the germline V gene. Trimming removed 1 base from V and 2 bases from J; junction bases left unmatched: 3. Here the CDR3 DNA reads TGTGCCAGCAGTTTATCCGGGACAGGGACCTACGAGCAGTACTTC. The encoded protein is CASSLSGTGTYEQYF.

The CDR3 DNA reads as TGTGCCAGCAGCGTCTCAGGGGGTATGGACACTGAAGCTTTCTTT. Its translation: CASSVSGGMDTEAFF. V and J are TRBV9 and TRBJ1-1; 7 bases match TRBD1. The CDR3 extends over 15 amino acids. Germline V gene lookup returns CDR1 SGDLS and CDR2 YYNGEE. V dropped 2 bases and J dropped 3; count of bases not matched to a gene: 7. The full variable domain, completed using reference TRBV9 and TRBJ1-1, is DSGVTQTPKHLITATGQRVTLRCSPRSGDLSVYWYQQSLDQGLQFLIQYYNGEERAKGNILERFSAQQFPDLHSELNLSSLELGDSALYFCASSVSGGMDTEAFFGQGTRLTVV.

The genes are TRBV2 and TRBJ2-7; a weak D match, TRBD1 (5 bases). Germline CDR1 and CDR2: SNHLY and FYNNEI. The CDR3 contains 14 residues. Between the trimmed V and J ends, which lost 6 bases and 2 bases, there was a span of 14 bases. CDR3 nucleotide sequence: TGTGCCAGCAGCCCGACGACAGTTCCCTACGAGCAGTACTTC. Protein: CASSPTTVPYEQYF.

The chain has TRBV18 and TRBJ2-5, with 10 bases aligning to TRBD2. J was trimmed by 5 bases and V by 1 base; bases with no gene match: 13. Germline CDR1 reads KGHSH; CDR2 reads LQKENI. The CDR3 sequence is 18 residues long. The chain's CDR3 is CASSPLAIAGGTAETQYF. Here the CDR3 DNA reads TGTGCCAGCTCACCACTTGCCATAGCGGGAGGCACAGCGGAGACCCAGTACTTC.

The gene calls are TRBV5-1 and TRBJ1-1; no reliable D call. Trimming cost V 4 bases and J 10 bases, with 14 bases left between them. The CDR3 runs 12 residues. CDR1 is SGHRS, CDR2 YFSETQ, per germline. The CDR3 protein is CASSISGSGAFF. The CDR3 nucleotides are TGCGCCAGCAGCATCAGTGGGTCAGGAGCTTTCTTT.

J is TRBJ1-5 and V is TRBV6-1, with a weak D call TRBD1 (5 bases). The CDR3 sequence is 13 residues long. Trimming removed 4 bases at V and 5 bases at J, with 9 bases between. The germline V gene encodes CDR1 MNHNS and CDR2 SASEGT. CDR3 sequence: CASSADNYQPQHF. In DNA, the CDR3 is TGTGCCAGCAGTGCGGACAACTATCAGCCCCAGCATTTT.

The chain recombines TRBV7-9 with TRBJ2-7; D is possibly TRBD1 (6 bases). The CDR3 is 13 residues long. The germline CDR1 and CDR2 sequences are SEHNR and FQNEAQ (reference sequence). The V and J ends lost 5 bases and 2 bases respectively, with 10 bases between them. The chain's CDR3 is CASSLRDTYEQYF. CDR3 sequence (DNA): TGTGCCAGCAGCCTACGGGACACCTACGAGCAGTACTTC. Together with reference TRBV7-9 and TRBJ2-7, the CDR3 gives the full variable domain: DTGVSQNPRHKITKRGQNVTFRCDPISEHNRLYWYRQTLGQGPEFLTYFQNEAQLEKSRLLSDRFSAERPKGSFSTLEIQRTEQGDSAMYLCASSLRDTYEQYFGPGTRLTVT.

J is TRBJ1-1 and V is TRBV7-8; 8 nucleotides line up with TRBD1. After removal of 5 bases from V and 4 bases from J, the junction contained 6 bases not matched to a gene. Germline values: CDR1 SGHVS, CDR2 FQNEAQ. There are 14 residues in the CDR3. As DNA, the CDR3 is TGTGCCAGCAGCCCAGGACAGGGCCCCACTGAAGCTTTCTTT. It is translated as CASSPGQGPTEAFF.

The V call is TRBV6-4, the J call TRBJ1-2, with TRBD1 matching 9 bases. The CDR3 contains 16 residues. Trimming removed 2 bases from V and 7 bases from J; junction bases left unmatched: 11. The germline V gene encodes CDR1 MRHNA and CDR2 SNTAGT. DNA for the CDR3: TGTGCCAGCAGTGACCCACCGGCGGGACAGGGATTTGGCTACACCTTC. It encodes CASSDPPAGQGFGYTF.

This sequence joins TRBV2 and TRBJ1-3, with a tentative D call TRBD1 (5 bases). V was shortened by 3 bases and J by 4 bases, with 13 bases between the two germline ends. The CDR3 covers 15 residues. Germline loops: CDR1 SNHLY, CDR2 FYNNEI. CDR3 in DNA: TGTGCCAGCAGTGAGTTAGCGGGGCCGGGAAACACCATATATTTT. It yields the protein CASSELAGPGNTIYF.

CDR3 bases: TGTGCCAGCAGTGACAGCAGCAGGGCTCTCAATCAGCCCCAGCATTTT. Translation gives CASSDSSRALNQPQHF. The chain uses TRBV6-1 and TRBJ1-5; possible D gene TRBD1, 5 bases. CDR1 is MNHNS and CDR2 is SASEGT in the germline V gene. The CDR3 loop spans 16 amino acids. Trimming left V 3 bases short and J 3 bases short, with 15 bases between.

The V call is TRBV4-1, the J call TRBJ2-7; 9 nucleotides agree with TRBD1. The CDR3 loop spans 14 amino acids. Losses at the gene ends were 2 bases for V and 4 bases for J; bases not matched to a gene: 3. Per the germline V gene, CDR1 is MGHRA and CDR2 is YSYEKL. The CDR3: CASSQTGGRYEQYF. CDR3 bases: TGCGCCAGCAGCCAAACAGGGGGCCGTTACGAGCAGTACTTC.

The genes are TRBV5-1 and TRBJ2-3, with TRBD2 matching 7 bases. Germline V gene data show CDR1 as SGHRS and CDR2 as YFSETQ. The CDR3 sequence is 15 residues long. The ends lost 3 bases at V and 4 bases at J; junction bases unmatched: 8. Here the CDR3 reads CASSSWGGVADTQYF. DNA of the CDR3: TGCGCCAGCAGCTCGTGGGGGGGGGTAGCAGATACGCAGTATTTT.